What follows are 12 T cell receptor beta chains derived from one specimen sequenced in a study of human CD8 memory T cell subsets. UMI-labeled 5' RACE yielded the TCR beta libraries. After re-calling the 5' RACE reads, TCRdb lists one entry per CDR3 protein, DNA absent. The ten most abundant clones cover 15% of a sample with roughly 10,000 distinct CDR3 sequences. What was sequenced was CD8+ stem-like memory T cells (TSCM and TCM) sorted from PBMCs. Noted subset: stem-like memory CD8 T cells (TSTEM), CCR7+ PD-1- TIGIT-. The receptors were sampled from a human donor in good health.

According to its frequency, this clonotype is medium-sized. The genes are TRBV12-3 or TRBV12-4 and TRBJ1-5; the TRBD1 assignment by TCRdb is unverifiable without DNA. The CDR3 is made up of 14 amino acids. CDR3 region: CASGIHAGDQPQHF.

This chain connects TRBV6-2 or TRBV6-3 to TRBJ2-2. CDR1 and CDR2 (germline): MNHEY, SVGEGT. The CDR3 covers 15 residues. The CDR3 protein is CASSEWIVGTGELFF.

This sequence joins TRBV28 and TRBJ2-7; with no DNA, the TCRdb D assignment of TRBD1 cannot be verified. The CDR3 contains 14 residues. Germline V lookup: CDR1 MDHEN, CDR2 SYDVKM. The CDR3 reads CASSLRGQIYEQYF.

The J gene is TRBJ1-2, the V gene TRBV7-9. The CDR3 loop spans 12 amino acids. Germline CDR1 is SEHNR and CDR2 is FQNEAQ (reference sequence). The CDR3 here is CAGQGGENGYTF.

This chain uses TRBV2 with TRBJ1-5. The CDR3 length is 13 residues. Germline V CDR1 and CDR2: SNHLY, FYNNEI. CDR3 in amino acids: CASSVYSNQPQHF.

The CDR3 sequence: CASSTSRTSGRSNEQFF. The chain recombines TRBV2 with TRBJ2-1; no DNA is available, so the TRBD2 call from TCRdb remains unchecked. This CDR3 is 17 amino acids long. Germline V gene lookup returns CDR1 SNHLY and CDR2 FYNNEI.

The rearrangement joins TRBV20-1 to TRBJ1-1; absent DNA, TCRdb's TRBD1 call cannot be checked. Germline values: CDR1 DFQATT, CDR2 SNEGSKA (reference sequence). The length of the CDR3 is 16 residues. This CDR3 reads CSARDPIQGVSPEAFF.

This chain joins TRBV5-1 and TRBJ2-7; there is no DNA to check the TCRdb D call of TRBD1. This CDR3 region has 16 residues. CDR1 and CDR2 (germline): SGHRS, YFSETQ. The CDR3 sequence is CASSQLPGQSSYEQYF.

This clonotype is classed as medium-sized by frequency. The rearrangement uses TRBV29-1 and TRBJ2-5; TCRdb calls TRBD2, which cannot be checked without DNA. This CDR3 has 15 residues. Germline CDR1 is SQVTM and CDR2 is ANQGSEA. The CDR3 region is CSVEDGSYYQETQYF.

The chain joins TRBV7-9 to TRBJ1-5; TCRdb indicates TRBD1, and absent DNA this call remains unverified. CDR1 is SEHNR, CDR2 FQNEAQ, per germline (reference sequence). The length of the CDR3 is 15 residues. The CDR3 sequence: CASSLGGISNQPQHF.

CDR3 amino acids: CASSLRLGSVGYTF. The J gene is TRBJ1-2, the V gene TRBV27. CDR1 is MNHEY, CDR2 SMNVEV, per germline (reference sequence). CDR3 length equals 14 residues.

Considering frequency, this clonotype is medium-sized. The J gene is TRBJ2-2, the V gene TRBV18; TCRdb outputs TRBD1, but without DNA this stays unchecked. The CDR3 has 13 residues. Germline lookup yields CDR1 KGHSH and CDR2 LQKENI. This CDR3 is CASSTQGPGELFF.